The 13 T cell receptor beta chains below come from one sample, sequenced in a study of a mutant IDH1 vaccine in newly diagnosed glioma. Which antigens these TCRs recognize remains unknown. Time point noted: week 11, during vaccination. Every vaccination contained 300 ug of the mutant IDH1 20-mer peptide and was paired with topical imiquimod. The assay was immunoSEQ multiplex PCR, and TCRdb's table has in-frame clones only and misses some. Of roughly 48,000 clones listed, roughly 90% were seen once; the top ten hold over 2%. The sample here was PBMCs, taken from a glioma patient whose treatment included an IDH1 peptide vaccine. These receptor sequences come from a man aged 50-59 years with glioma.

The gene calls are TRBV5-1 and TRBJ1-4; the D gene is possibly TRBD1 (5 bases). The CDR3 totals 12 residues. V lost 3 bases and J 12 bases, leaving 12 bases between the germline ends. Germline CDR1 is SGHRS and CDR2 is YFSETQ. CDR3 nucleotide sequence: TGCGCCAGCAGCTCCCTAGGGGTAGAACTGTTTTTT. Amino acids: CASSSLGVELFF.

The V gene is TRBV28, the J gene TRBJ1-1; 8 bases map to TRBD1. The ends lost 2 bases at V and 10 bases at J; junction bases unmatched: 15. In germline, CDR1 is MDHEN, CDR2 SYDVKM. The CDR3 is made up of 16 amino acids. Here the CDR3 DNA reads TGTGCCAGCAGTTTACCTACTGACAGGGGTTCCCACGGAGCTTTCTTT. It is translated as CASSLPTDRGSHGAFF.

The chain joins TRBV18 to TRBJ2-7; the match to TRBD1 covers 7 bases. CDR1 KGHSH and CDR2 LQKENI come from the germline V gene. The V segment lost 2 bases and the J segment 1 base; nucleotides outside the gene matches: 8. The CDR3 sequence is 16 residues long. DNA of the CDR3: TGTGCCAGCTCACCAATCCAGGGGGTGTCATCCTACGAGCAGTACTTC. It codes for CASSPIQGVSSYEQYF.

The chain couples TRBV5-6 to TRBJ1-6; no definite D call. The V gene lost 0 bases and the J gene lost 9 bases, with 7 bases spanning the gap. Germline lookup yields CDR1 SGHDT and CDR2 YYEEEE. The CDR3 is 13 residues long. The CDR3 here is CASSLGAPSPLHF. DNA for the CDR3: TGTGCCAGCAGCTTGGGGGCTCCTTCACCCCTCCACTTT.

The chain has TRBV5-1 and TRBJ1-1, with D uncertain. The CDR3 sequence is 17 residues long. Germline V gene lookup returns CDR1 SGHRS and CDR2 YFSETQ. V was trimmed by 4 bases and J by 3 bases, leaving 22 bases between them. The CDR3 loop is CASSIRPISQADTEAFF. CDR3 in DNA: TGCGCCAGCAGCATCCGTCCCATCAGCCAGGCTGACACTGAAGCTTTCTTT. Combining the CDR3 with reference TRBV5-1 and TRBJ1-1 gives the whole variable domain KAGVTQTPRYLIKTRGQQVTLSCSPISGHRSVSWYQQTPGQGLQFLFEYFSETQRNKGNFPGRFSGRQFSNSRSEMNVSTLELGDSALYLCASSIRPISQADTEAFFGQGTRLTVV.

The chain uses TRBV10-3 and TRBJ1-2; D call uncertain. The CDR3 is made up of 16 amino acids. Germline V lookup: CDR1 ENHRY, CDR2 SYGVKD. Trimming shortened V by 3 bases and J by 2 bases, and 16 bases separated the two germline ends. The CDR3 DNA follows: TGTGCCATCAGTGAATGGCAGCAGGTGACAAACTATGGCTACACCTTC. Translating gives CAISEWQQVTNYGYTF.

The rearrangement links TRBV28 to TRBJ1-1; 8 nucleotides line up with TRBD1. The J segment lost 11 bases and the V segment lost 3 bases, leaving 14 bases of the junction unmatched. CDR1 and CDR2 from the germline V gene are MDHEN and SYDVKM. The CDR3 covers 15 residues. CDR3 loop: CASSFPQGAHPGAFF. DNA for the CDR3: TGTGCCAGCAGTTTCCCTCAGGGGGCGCACCCTGGGGCTTTCTTT.

This chain uses TRBV9 with TRBJ2-1; D not resolved. CDR1 is SGDLS and CDR2 is YYNGEE in the germline V gene. This CDR3 has 16 residues. V was trimmed by 0 bases and J by 2 bases, leaving 12 bases between them. The CDR3 DNA sequence: TGTGCCAGCAGCGTAGTATCGCAGGACCCCTACAATGAGCAGTTCTTC. It is translated as CASSVVSQDPYNEQFF.

The genes are TRBV18 and TRBJ1-1, with 11 bases matching TRBD1. Germline V gene sequence: CDR1 KGHSH, CDR2 LQKENI. The CDR3 is made up of 15 amino acids. V lost 6 bases and J lost 8; bases outside the gene matches: 11. DNA of the CDR3: TGTGCCAGCTCCGGACAGGGGGCTGCCGCCCCGGAAGCTTTCTTT. Translating it yields CASSGQGAAAPEAFF.

The chain uses TRBV13 and TRBJ2-7; 11 nucleotides agree with TRBD1. V trimming: 5 bases; J trimming: 0 bases; junction bases outside the gene matches: 12. Germline CDR1 reads PRHDT; CDR2 reads FYEKMQ (reference sequence). This CDR3 region has 18 residues. DNA of the CDR3: TGTGCCAGCAGCGCGTCCGGGACAGGGGGTTCCTTCTCCTACGAGCAGTACTTC. It is translated as CASSASGTGGSFSYEQYF.

This clone turned up a few times. The chain employs TRBV19 and TRBJ2-7, with TRBD2 matching over 7 bases. The CDR3 extends over 15 amino acids. Germline values: CDR1 LNHDA, CDR2 SQIVND (reference sequence). With 3 bases clipped from V and 2 bases from J, the junction kept 7 bases outside the gene matches. The DNA for the CDR3 is TGTGCCAGTAGTATGCTGAGCGGGGACGCCTACGAGCAGTACTTC. This codes for CASSMLSGDAYEQYF.

This clone has a handful of counts. This rearrangement joins TRBV27 to TRBJ1-5; D uncertain. Germline V lookup: CDR1 MNHEY, CDR2 SMNVEV (reference sequence). V dropped 5 bases and J dropped 0 bases, with 11 bases sitting between them. The CDR3 has 15 amino acids. The CDR3: CASSRTPNSNQPQHF. The CDR3 region has the DNA TGTGCCAGCAGTCGGACTCCCAATAGCAATCAGCCCCAGCATTTT.

J is TRBJ2-1 and V is TRBV6-5; 7 nucleotides match TRBD2. The CDR3 totals 15 residues. Germline V CDR1 and CDR2: MNHEY, SVGAGI. Trimming removed 6 bases from V and 8 bases from J; junction bases left unmatched: 13. The CDR3: CASRGAGSSRHEQFF. The CDR3 DNA sequence: TGTGCCAGCAGAGGAGCGGGGTCCTCTAGGCATGAGCAGTTCTTC.